At least ten counts were recorded for the clone carrying this T cell receptor beta chain. Antigen specificity is unknown. The CDR3 is 22 amino acids. CDR1 and CDR2 from the germline V gene are SGDLS and YYNGEE. Trimming cost V 3 bases and J 5 bases; bases outside gene matches: 22. This entry comes from a study of early T cells in non-severe SARS-CoV-2 infection. Study-wide points: Reliance on VDJdb matching favored anti-spike CD8 responses; private and CD4 specificities were missed.

Molecules of cDNA were individually given unique molecular identifiers that were attached to them. A single record per CDR3 protein comes from TCRdb applying MiXCR to the 5' RACE reads. This repertoire shows some 26,000 distinct CDR3 sequences, roughly 4.2% found once; its top ten account for roughly 5.9%. This receptor was obtained from an adult who was a healthcare worker with PCR-confirmed SARS-CoV-2 infection or an uninfected control (not recorded which). J is TRBJ2-3 and V is TRBV9; 15 bases align to TRBD2. Sequenced input: whole blood. The CDR3 is CASSARGTGKGLAGGPGDTQYF. The CDR3, as DNA: TGTGCCAGCAGCGCGAGAGGGACAGGCAAAGGACTAGCGGGGGGGCCGGGAGATACGCAGTATTTT.